Each of the 7 T cell receptor beta chains below was sequenced from the same sample in a study of cytotoxic CD8 clonotypes in ibrutinib-treated CLL. Clones were read by immunoSEQ multiplex PCR, and TCRdb kept only the in-frame ones, dropping some. The table lists more than 300,000 clones, around four fifths of them singletons. The source was PBMCs, collected before ibrutinib treatment. These receptors all stem from a human donor with chronic lymphocytic leukemia.

A single count supports this clone. The CDR3 nucleotides are TGTGCCAGCAGCCACATTAAGTCGGCGGGCCAAGGTGGTCCCGGGGAGCTGTTTTTT. Translated, it gives CASSHIKSAGQGGPGELFF. This sequence joins TRBV9 and TRBJ2-2; a possible D gene is TRBD2 (5 bases). The length of the CDR3 is 19 residues. The germline V gene has CDR1 SGDLS and CDR2 YYNGEE. Trimming took off 4 bases at V and 6 bases at J, with 28 bases between the two ends.

This rearrangement joins TRBV7-2 to TRBJ1-2; D not resolved. The germline V and J ends were trimmed by 1 base and 4 bases, with 10 bases remaining between them. This CDR3 has 14 residues. Germline V gene sequence: CDR1 SGHTA, CDR2 FQGNSA. For the CDR3, the DNA is TGTGCCAGCAGCTTAGGTGCAGCGATCTATGGCTACACCTTC. Its protein is CASSLGAAIYGYTF.

The chain carries TRBV7-9 and TRBJ1-1, with TRBD1 as a possible D gene (5 bases). The CDR3 has 14 amino acids. Trimming shortened V by 2 bases and J by 6 bases, and 13 bases separated the two germline ends. The V gene's germline CDR1 is SEHNR and CDR2 FQNEAQ (reference sequence). CDR3 residues: CASSLNLGTPEAFF. The CDR3 nucleotides are TGTGCCAGCAGCTTAAATTTGGGGACTCCTGAAGCTTTCTTT.

J is TRBJ2-3 and V is TRBV10-3; 8 bases are shared with TRBD1. The length of the CDR3 is 18 residues. Germline values: CDR1 ENHRY, CDR2 SYGVKD. Trimming at V came to 6 bases and at J to 0 bases, leaving 14 bases not matched to a gene. The CDR3 here is CAISSIGQGLLSTDTQYF. The DNA of the CDR3 is TGTGCCATCAGCTCCATAGGACAGGGCCTATTGAGCACAGATACGCAGTATTTT.

V usage is TRBV11-2 and J usage is TRBJ1-1; D might be TRBD1 (5 bases). Trimming took 5 bases from V and 2 from J, leaving 9 bases between them. CDR1 SGHAT and CDR2 FQNNGV come from the germline V gene. CDR3 length: 13 residues. Here the CDR3 DNA reads TGTGCCAGCAGCCTACAGGTAAACACTGAAGCTTTCTTT. It encodes CASSLQVNTEAFF.

This clone was detected only once. The chain recombines TRBV18 with TRBJ1-2; TRBD1 might be the D (5 bases). Trimming removed 3 bases from V and 6 bases from J, with 14 bases in between. This CDR3 has 14 amino acids. Germline-derived CDR1 and CDR2 are KGHSH and LQKENI. The CDR3 DNA sequence: TGTGCCAGCTCACCGGGGCGGGGTTCGGATGGCTACACCTTC. This encodes CASSPGRGSDGYTF.

The sample holds one count of this clone. The chain is built from TRBV5-1 and TRBJ2-1; the match to TRBD2 covers 13 bases. The CDR3 has 21 amino acids. J gave up 0 bases and V 0 bases, and 12 bases lay outside the gene matches. Germline CDR1 reads SGHRS; CDR2 reads YFSETQ. The CDR3 DNA is TGCGCCAGCAGCTTGGATACTAGCGGGAGGGCCCTTTGGTACTCCTACAATGAGCAGTTCTTC. It codes for CASSLDTSGRALWYSYNEQFF. The entire variable domain, with the rest obtained from reference TRBV5-1 and TRBJ2-1, is as follows: KAGVTQTPRYLIKTRGQQVTLSCSPISGHRSVSWYQQTPGQGLQFLFEYFSETQRNKGNFPGRFSGRQFSNSRSEMNVSTLELGDSALYLCASSLDTSGRALWYSYNEQFFGPGTRLTVL.